The 14 T cell receptor beta chains reported below all come from one sample, sequenced in a study of CD4 T cells in relation to SARS-CoV-2 and coronaviruses. Their recognized antigens are unknown. Before the COVID-19 pandemic, during about 2010-2018, CD4+ T cells were taken from unexposed donors. The cells were cultured for over eight days before CD4+ T cells were isolated. Clones were read by immunoSEQ multiplex PCR, and TCRdb kept only the in-frame ones, dropping some. The sample lists roughly 20,000 clones, over 70% occurring once. The specimen sequenced was CD4+ T cells from PBMCs, cultured in vitro. Every receptor here comes from a human donor in good health.

The chain uses TRBV24-1 and TRBJ2-5, with D maybe TRBD1 (6 bases). Germline V gene data show CDR1 as KGHDR and CDR2 as SFDVKD. V was trimmed by 0 bases and J by 3 bases, leaving 10 bases between them. This CDR3 is 15 amino acids long. The chain's CDR3 is CATSDLGAGEETQYF. The CDR3 DNA sequence: TGTGCCACCAGTGATTTGGGGGCAGGGGAAGAGACCCAGTACTTC.

The genes are TRBV3-1 (or the pseudogene TRBV3-2) and TRBJ1-1, with 9 bases aligning to TRBD1. Germline-derived CDR1 and CDR2 are LGHDT and YNNKEL (reference sequence). The CDR3 runs to 14 residues. V lost 3 bases and J lost 11; bases outside the gene matches: 10. CDR3 sequence: CASSHADRGVLAFF. As DNA, the CDR3 is TGTGCCAGCAGCCATGCTGACAGGGGGGTGTTGGCTTTCTTT.

The chain joins TRBV7-9 to TRBJ2-1, with TRBD1 as a possible D gene (6 bases). V was cut by 2 bases and J by 2 bases, with 16 bases left in between. This CDR3 comprises 17 residues. Germline values: CDR1 SEHNR, CDR2 FQNEAQ (reference sequence). In nucleotides, the CDR3 is TGTGCCAGCAGCTTATTTACCGGGACAAATACCTACAATGAGCAGTTCTTC. Its translation is CASSLFTGTNTYNEQFF.

V usage is TRBV12-3 or TRBV12-4 and J usage is TRBJ2-3, with D unclear. Deletions cut 4 bases from V and 1 base from J, with 6 bases between. CDR3 length equals 13 residues. The CDR3 nucleotides are TGTGCCAGCAGTTCGGTGGGCACAGATACGCAGTATTTT. Translation gives CASSSVGTDTQYF.

This rearrangement joins TRBV7-2 to TRBJ2-3; D gene ambiguous. From germline, CDR1 is SGHTA and CDR2 FQGNSA. The CDR3 runs to 13 residues. V was clipped by 8 bases and J by 4 bases, with 13 bases between them. As DNA, the CDR3 is TGTGCCAGCGCGGCTTATGCGGCAGATACGCAGTATTTT. Translated, it gives CASAAYAADTQYF.

DNA of the CDR3: TGTGCCAGCAGAACAGGGGGCGGGAATGAGCAGTTCTTC. This codes for CASRTGGGNEQFF. The J gene is TRBJ2-1, the V gene TRBV7-3; 9 bases are a match to TRBD1. The trim removed 6 bases at V and 7 bases at J, leaving 4 bases unmatched. The CDR3 covers 13 residues. CDR1 is SGHTA and CDR2 is FQGTGA in the germline V gene.

The J gene is TRBJ2-1, the V gene TRBV15; the match to TRBD2 covers 7 bases. The germline V gene has CDR1 LNHNV and CDR2 YYDKDF (reference sequence). The CDR3 is made up of 18 amino acids. The junction had 19 bases not matched to a gene; V was cut back by 3 bases and J by 8 bases. The CDR3 loop is CATSRAKNRDYRLDEQFF. Here the CDR3 DNA reads TGTGCCACCAGCAGGGCTAAAAACCGGGACTACCGTCTCGATGAGCAGTTCTTC. The full variable domain, completed using reference TRBV15 and TRBJ2-1, is DAMVIQNPRYQVTQFGKPVTLSCSQTLNHNVMYWYQQKSSQAPKLLFHYYDKDFNNEADTPDNFQSRRPNTSFCFLDIRSPGLGDTAMYLCATSRAKNRDYRLDEQFFGPGTRLTVL.

The chain recombines TRBV5-6 with TRBJ1-2; D call uncertain. The CDR3 loop spans 12 amino acids. Trimming cost V 4 bases and J 5 bases, with 9 bases left between them. CDR1 and CDR2 from the germline V gene are SGHDT and YYEEEE. The chain's CDR3 is CASSAPQYGYTF. CDR3 nucleotide sequence: TGTGCCAGCAGCGCCCCTCAGTATGGCTACACCTTC.

J is TRBJ2-2 and V is TRBV7-3; 12 nucleotides agree with TRBD2. Unmatched junction bases numbered 3, after V lost 4 bases and J lost 6 bases. Germline lookup yields CDR1 SGHTA and CDR2 FQGTGA. This CDR3 spans 15 amino acids. The CDR3 region has the DNA TGTGCCAGCAGCTGGCTAGCGGGAGGGCCCGGGGAGCTGTTTTTT. This encodes CASSWLAGGPGELFF.

V is TRBV11-3 and J is TRBJ2-2, with unresolved D. The CDR3 runs 13 residues. The germline gives CDR1 SGHNT, CDR2 YENEEA. V was shortened by 6 bases and J by 8 bases, with 13 bases between the two germline ends. The CDR3 reads CASSVRSIGELFF. The DNA of the CDR3 is TGTGCCAGCAGTGTACGGAGCATTGGGGAGCTGTTTTTT.

This clone was counted between two and nine times. CDR3 amino acids: CASPVRLPGQPQHF. CDR3 in DNA: TGTGCCAGCCCCGTCCGGTTGCCCGGTCAGCCCCAGCATTTT. The V and J genes are TRBV27 and TRBJ1-5; D unclear. Germline CDR1 MNHEY, CDR2 SMNVEV (reference sequence). Trimming stripped 8 bases from V and 6 bases from J, with 17 bases between. The length of the CDR3 is 14 residues.

This chain joins TRBV5-6 and TRBJ1-2, with D maybe TRBD1 (6 bases). This CDR3 region has 17 residues. Looked up from germline, CDR1 is SGHDT and CDR2 is YYEEEE. V was trimmed by 1 base and J by 2 bases, leaving 18 bases between them. CDR3 sequence: CASSLLLTGGTNYGYTF. The CDR3 nucleotides read TGTGCCAGCAGCTTGTTGTTGACTGGGGGGACAAACTATGGCTACACCTTC.

This chain links TRBV5-6 with TRBJ1-2; a possible D gene is TRBD1 (5 bases). The CDR3 consists of 16 residues. In germline, CDR1 is SGHDT, CDR2 YYEEEE. V was cut by 4 bases and J by 2 bases, with 18 bases left in between. The CDR3 region is CASSPLKERGNYGYTF. Here the CDR3 DNA reads TGTGCCAGCAGCCCCTTAAAGGAGCGGGGGAACTATGGCTACACCTTC.

This CDR3 reads CASSFPNNEQFF. The CDR3 DNA follows: TGTGCCAGCAGTTTTCCCAACAATGAGCAGTTCTTC. V gene TRBV27 combines with J gene TRBJ2-1; D is unresolved. Germline assignment: CDR1 MNHEY and CDR2 SMNVEV (reference sequence). This CDR3 contains 12 residues. Trimming cost V 3 bases and J 5 bases, with 5 bases left between them.